The subject of this entry is one TCR beta chain. Trimming pared 4 bases from V and 2 bases from J, leaving 10 bases between. Germline CDR1 and CDR2: MGHRA and YSYEKL. The CDR3 runs to 14 residues. The authors made TCR beta libraries by quantitative 5'-RACE with molecular barcodes. From the 5' RACE reads, TCRdb called clonotypes with MiXCR, one entry per CDR3 protein. The sample lists 150,000 or so distinct CDR3 sequences; roughly 18% were seen once. The entry originates in a study of CD8 T cells in ankylosing spondylitis. The specimen was blood, either unsorted or a sorted T cell fraction (not recorded which). V usage is TRBV4-1 and J usage is TRBJ2-3; no reliable D call. This receptor was obtained from a male donor with ankylosing spondylitis or in good health (not recorded which). The CDR3 coding sequence is TGCGCCAGCAGCCCATTGGCGTCCACAGATACGCAGTATTTT. It is translated as CASSPLASTDTQYF.